Shown below are 8 T cell receptor beta chains from a single sample sequenced in a study of T cell clonotyping in hematopoietic cell transplantation. Profiling relied on immunoSEQ multiplex PCR, and the TCRdb table lists in-frame clones only, not all of them. The data contain around 19,000 clones, roughly 88% of them singletons. The sample's time point: recipient sample about 28 days before transplant, after cytoreduction. The sequences come from peripheral blood mononuclear cells, collected before stem cell transplant. The receptors shown here come from a man between 45 and 60 years old with acute myeloid leukemia. Some clones in this sample may be carry-over from other donors' samples.

The genes are TRBV7-6 and TRBJ2-7; D unclear. The CDR3 runs 14 residues. The germline V and J ends were trimmed by 4 bases and 2 bases, with 12 bases remaining between them. In germline, CDR1 is SGHVS, CDR2 FNYEAQ. CDR3 sequence (DNA): TGTGCCAGCAGCTCCGGACCGAACGCCTACGAGCAGTACTTC. It specifies CASSSGPNAYEQYF.

This CDR3 is CASSAGWMGKPNTGELFF. In DNA form, the CDR3 reads TGTGCCAGCAGCGCTGGGTGGATGGGGAAGCCGAACACCGGGGAGCTGTTTTTT. J is TRBJ2-2 and V is TRBV9; unclear D gene. This CDR3 region has 18 residues. Germline CDR1 and CDR2: SGDLS and YYNGEE. The V and J ends lost 3 bases and 0 bases respectively, with 18 bases between them.

The rearrangement links TRBV5-1 to TRBJ2-1; D is unresolved. Trimming removed 4 bases at V and 8 bases at J, with 22 bases between. Germline V gene data show CDR1 as SGHRS and CDR2 as YFSETQ. The CDR3 totals 16 residues. The CDR3 is CASSPRATVRNHEQFF. The CDR3 nucleotides read TGCGCCAGCAGCCCACGGGCCACCGTGCGAAACCATGAGCAGTTCTTC.

This chain connects TRBV7-6 to TRBJ2-7; D gene ambiguous. From germline, CDR1 is SGHVS and CDR2 FNYEAQ. V was cut by 1 base and J by 3 bases, with 10 bases left in between. CDR3 size: 14 residues. CDR3 in DNA: TGTGCCAGCAGCTTAGATTCGAGAAACTACGAGCAGTACTTC. It codes for CASSLDSRNYEQYF.

The chain links TRBV19 to TRBJ1-6; D uncertain. There are 21 residues in the CDR3. The germline gives CDR1 LNHDA, CDR2 SQIVND (reference sequence). The ends were cut back, 6 bases at V and 0 bases at J, with 27 bases in the middle. CDR3 DNA sequence: TGTGCCAGTAGCCCCCTCGGGAGTAGGAGAGGGTCGAGCTCCTATAATTCACCCCTCCACTTT. Translation: CASSPLGSRRGSSSYNSPLHF.

The chain joins TRBV7-8 to TRBJ2-7; D ambiguous. Trimming took 1 base from V and 3 from J, leaving 13 bases between them. Germline-derived CDR1 and CDR2 are SGHVS and FQNEAQ. The CDR3 has 15 residues. CDR3 in DNA: TGTGCCAGCAGCTTAGGTAGAGCAGGATACTACGAGCAGTACTTC. Protein sequence: CASSLGRAGYYEQYF.

This chain joins TRBV9 and TRBJ2-1; TRBD2 is a possible D gene (6 bases). Trimming took 4 bases from V and 2 from J, leaving 16 bases between them. This CDR3 is built from 16 residues. Germline V gene sequence: CDR1 SGDLS, CDR2 YYNGEE. The CDR3: CASSPGGGITYNEQFF. CDR3 nucleotides: TGTGCCAGCAGCCCCGGGGGTGGAATAACCTACAATGAGCAGTTCTTC.

CDR3 coding DNA: TGTGCCAGCAGCTTGAGTCCTGACTCTAACTATGGCTACACCTTC. Encoded protein: CASSLSPDSNYGYTF. V gene TRBV7-2 combines with J gene TRBJ1-2; no firm D call. Per germline, CDR1 SGHTA and CDR2 FQGNSA. V was clipped by 3 bases and J by 0 bases, with 11 bases between them. The CDR3 has 15 amino acids.